The 12 T cell receptor beta chains below were found in one sample sequenced in a study of cytomegalovirus exposure and HLA in healthy donors. Both 60 Vbeta primers and 13 Jbeta primers went into the PCR. The protocol was immunoSEQ multiplex PCR, while the TCRdb copy is restricted to in-frame clones and leaves out a portion. The top ten hold about 7.6% of the sample, which has under 90,000 clones, about 70% seen once. The sample taken for sequencing was PBMCs. The receptors were gathered from a man between 35 and 55 years old in good health and CMV-seropositive.

The chain combines TRBV2 with TRBJ2-7; 10 bases are a match to TRBD2. The germline CDR1 and CDR2 sequences are SNHLY and FYNNEI. The CDR3 sequence is 18 residues long. V lost 0 bases to trimming and J lost 2 bases; unmatched junction nucleotides: 10. The CDR3 region is CASSEAPRTSGTTYEQYF. The CDR3 DNA reads as TGTGCCAGCAGTGAAGCCCCTCGGACTAGCGGAACAACCTACGAGCAGTACTTC.

In this sample, this clone turned up a few times. V and J are TRBV11-2 and TRBJ2-2; 7 bases agree with TRBD1. CDR3 length: 13 amino acids. The germline V gene has CDR1 SGHAT and CDR2 FQNNGV. Trimming took 6 bases from V and 8 from J; bases not matched to a gene: 6. CDR3 loop: CASRDDRDGELFF. As DNA, the CDR3 is TGTGCCAGCAGGGACGACAGGGATGGGGAGCTGTTTTTT.

In its sample, this clone was seen a few times. The chain is built from TRBV6-5 and TRBJ2-5, with D uncertain. V lost 6 bases to trimming and J lost 5 bases, with 13 bases between them. This CDR3 has 13 amino acids. Germline values: CDR1 MNHEY, CDR2 SVGAGI. The CDR3 protein is CASRSPSGETQYF. The CDR3 DNA reads as TGTGCCAGCAGGAGCCCCTCCGGGGAGACCCAGTACTTC.

The CDR3 is CASSWGREVDTQYF. In DNA form, the CDR3 reads TGTGCCAGCAGTTGGGGCAGGGAGGTAGATACGCAGTATTTT. The rearrangement uses TRBV6-6 and TRBJ2-3; D possibly corresponds to TRBD2 (6 bases). Germline-derived CDR1 and CDR2 are MNHNY and SVGAGI (reference sequence). This CDR3 comprises 14 residues. V was trimmed by 4 bases and J by 5 bases, leaving 13 bases between them.

The V gene is TRBV7-2, the J gene TRBJ1-4; D perhaps matches TRBD1 (6 bases). V gave up 6 bases and J gave up 8 bases, with 16 bases separating them. This CDR3 region has 14 residues. Germline CDR1 is SGHTA and CDR2 is FQGNSA. CDR3 coding DNA: TGTGCCAGCAGAGGGGGACAAGGGCCAGAAAAACTGTTTTTT. It is translated as CASRGGQGPEKLFF.

This sequence joins TRBV6-1 and TRBJ2-1, with 7 bases fitting TRBD1. The V gene end was trimmed by 5 bases and the J gene end by 9 bases; junction bases not matched to a gene: 10. This CDR3 has 14 amino acids. Germline-derived CDR1 and CDR2 are MNHNS and SASEGT. The CDR3 DNA reads as TGTGCCAGCAGTAACAGGGGTAAAGTTGCTGAGCAGTTCTTC. Its protein product is CASSNRGKVAEQFF.

This sequence joins TRBV10-3 and TRBJ1-5; weak D call: TRBD1 (6 bases). Germline V gene data show CDR1 as ENHRY and CDR2 as SYGVKD. The germline V and J ends were trimmed by 6 bases and 2 bases, with 14 bases remaining between them. The length of the CDR3 is 15 residues. This chain's CDR3 is CAISLQGFRNQPQHF. CDR3 DNA: TGTGCCATCAGCCTCCAGGGGTTTCGCAATCAGCCCCAGCATTTT.

As regards this clone: The junction departs from the called germline gene at one end, perhaps through a read error. The chain is built from TRBV5-4 and TRBJ2-7; tentatively, D is TRBD2 (6 bases). Germline V gives CDR1 SGHNT, CDR2 YYREEE (reference sequence). CDR3 length equals 14 residues. CDR3 protein: CASRLELEGSEQYF. The CDR3 coding sequence is TGTGCCAGCAGATTGGAACTGGAGGGGAGTGAGCAGTACTTC.

The genes are TRBV9 and TRBJ2-1; 8 bases fit TRBD2. Germline V CDR1 and CDR2: SGDLS, YYNGEE. V gave up 3 bases and J gave up 0 bases; unmatched junction bases: 2. The CDR3 is made up of 15 amino acids. CDR3 sequence reads: CASSGSGVSYNEQFF. The DNA of the CDR3 is TGTGCCAGCAGCGGTAGCGGGGTCTCCTACAATGAGCAGTTCTTC.

This rearrangement joins TRBV19 to TRBJ1-5, with 7 bases aligning to TRBD1. J gave up 1 base and V 4 bases, and 7 bases lay outside the gene matches. The germline CDR1 and CDR2 sequences are LNHDA and SQIVND (reference sequence). This CDR3 contains 16 residues. The CDR3: CASSTLATGSNQPQHF. CDR3 nucleotide sequence: TGTGCCAGTAGTACCCTAGCGACAGGGAGCAATCAGCCCCAGCATTTT.

The chain recombines TRBV9 with TRBJ2-3; D is unresolved. CDR3 size: 15 residues. V dropped 0 bases and J dropped 2 bases, with 10 bases sitting between them. Germline V gene data show CDR1 as SGDLS and CDR2 as YYNGEE. The chain's CDR3 is CASSVEGATTDTQYF. CDR3 nucleotides: TGTGCCAGCAGCGTAGAAGGAGCCACCACAGATACGCAGTATTTT.

The chain is built from TRBV11-2 and TRBJ1-5; D unclear. The CDR3 contains 13 residues. In germline, CDR1 is SGHAT, CDR2 FQNNGV. The V end lost 2 bases, the J end lost 5 bases, and 7 bases lay between the germline ends. The CDR3 loop is CASSLKGDQPQHF. The CDR3 DNA reads TGTGCCAGCAGCTTAAAGGGAGATCAGCCCCAGCATTTT.